The clone carrying this TCR beta chain showed up just a few times. What it binds is unknown. TCRdb processed the 5' RACE reads anew with MiXCR; each CDR3 protein has one entry. Here the sample spans 1.5 million to 2 million distinct CDR3 sequences, about 31% being singletons. Germline-derived CDR1 and CDR2 are LGHNA and YNFKEQ. The CDR3 runs 18 residues. V lost 1 base, J lost 4 bases, and 9 bases stayed unmatched. The sample belongs to a study of identical twins. Broader study findings: Less excess twin sharing appeared in beta out-of-frame sequences. Models underpredicted monozygotic twin sharing of out-of-frame TCR alpha.

This TCR was sampled from a newborn girl in good health. The chain employs TRBV4-2 and TRBJ2-2; the match to TRBD2 covers 10 bases. The sample taken for sequencing was cord blood. The CDR3 DNA is TGTGCCAGCAGCCAAGGGATCACCGGGACTAGCGTCACCGGGGAGCTGTTTTTT. Translation gives CASSQGITGTSVTGELFF.